The clone carrying this TCR beta chain came up a few times. Its matching antigen is unknown. TCRdb passed the RT-PCR reads through MiXCR, listing each CDR3 protein once. The data contain around 170,000 distinct CDR3 sequences, around 10% of them singletons. This record comes from a study of response to subunit inactivated influenza vaccine. The study's findings and limits: That few new T cells are recruited by each seasonal influenza vaccination was the authors' suggestion.

The specimen was CD8+ T cells sorted from PBMCs, collected roughly 24 months after vaccination. This clonotype was sampled from a man aged 45-69 years who received an inactivated influenza vaccine.

CDR3 residues: CASSPRQAYNEQFF. The CDR3 DNA reads TGCGCCAGCAGCCCGAGACAGGCCTACAATGAGCAGTTCTTC. The rearrangement links TRBV4-3 to TRBJ2-1; maybe TRBD1 (6 bases). Per germline, CDR1 LGHNA and CDR2 YSLEER. Trimming pared 4 bases from V and 2 bases from J, leaving 9 bases between. CDR3 length: 14 residues.